The 21 T cell receptor beta chains below all came from one sample that was sequenced in a study of technical replicates of blood from a handful of donors. The assay was immunoSEQ multiplex PCR, and TCRdb's table has in-frame clones only and misses some. The sample has 75,000 to 80,000 clones; 85% to 95% are singletons. Sequenced input: T cells isolated from PBMCs. These receptors came from a human donor in good health.

The rearrangement joins TRBV21-1 to TRBJ2-2; no DNA check was done on the table's D call, TRBD1. TRBV21-1 is designated a pseudogene. The CDR3 is made up of 14 amino acids. The DNA of the CDR3 is TGTGCCAGCAGCAAAGAGGGGGATCTCGGGGAGCTGTTTTTT. Protein: CASSKEGDLGELFF.

CDR3 sequence reads: CASSYLVWTNSGELFF. For the CDR3, the DNA is TGTGCCAGCAGCTATTTAGTCTGGACTAATTCCGGGGAGCTGTTTTTT. J is TRBJ2-2 and V is TRBV7-9, with D possibly TRBD2 on 6 matching bases. CDR1 SEHNR and CDR2 FQNEAQ come from the germline V gene (reference sequence). V lost 4 bases and J lost 6, with 18 bases in between. This CDR3 comprises 16 residues.

The rearrangement uses TRBV6-1 and TRBJ1-2; maybe TRBD1 (5 bases). The CDR3 is 14 residues long. Germline CDR1 and CDR2: MNHNS and SASEGT. The V end lost 6 bases, the J end lost 4 bases, and 15 bases lay between the germline ends. The CDR3 DNA follows: TGTGCCAGCAGCCAGGACAACTTCAGCTATGGCTACACCTTC. Its protein product is CASSQDNFSYGYTF.

This rearrangement joins TRBV27 to TRBJ1-2; tentative D call: TRBD1 (5 bases). This CDR3 is 11 amino acids long. Germline V CDR1 and CDR2: MNHEY, SMNVEV (reference sequence). Trimming took off 5 bases at V and 6 bases at J, with 7 bases between the two ends. This CDR3 reads CASSAGNGYTF. The DNA of the CDR3 is TGTGCCAGCAGTGCAGGGAATGGCTACACCTTC.

This clone has a single count. The V gene is TRBV2, the J gene TRBJ1-5; a possible D gene is TRBD1 (5 bases). V lost 6 bases and J 12 bases, leaving 12 bases between the germline ends. The CDR3 contains 11 residues. Germline assignment: CDR1 SNHLY and CDR2 FYNNEI. The CDR3, as DNA: TGTGCCAGCAGCTATGACAGAGACCAGCATTTT. This encodes CASSYDRDQHF.

The V call is TRBV7-3, the J call TRBJ2-1, with 12 bases aligning to TRBD2. V lost 0 bases to trimming and J lost 6 bases; unmatched junction nucleotides: 6. Germline CDR1 and CDR2: SGHTA and FQGTGA. CDR3 length: 17 residues. CDR3 DNA sequence: TGTGCCAGCAGCTTAACCCCTCTAGCGGGAGGGATCAATGAGCAGTTCTTC. This gives the protein CASSLTPLAGGINEQFF.

This clone was seen a single time. V is TRBV4-3 and J is TRBJ2-1; the D gene is possibly TRBD2 (6 bases). CDR1 is LGHNA, CDR2 YSLEER, per germline. The CDR3 runs 16 residues. V dropped 4 bases and J dropped 5 bases, with 18 bases sitting between them. Here the CDR3 DNA reads TGCGCCAGCAGCCGGACGTCGTACGGGGGAAACAATGAGCAGTTCTTC. It encodes CASSRTSYGGNNEQFF.

This clone appeared once. The chain employs TRBV5-6 and TRBJ1-1, with 7 bases fitting TRBD1. V was clipped by 5 bases and J by 3 bases; unmatched bases: 10. Germline V gives CDR1 SGHDT, CDR2 YYEEEE. CDR3 length equals 15 residues. The DNA for the CDR3 is TGTGCCAGCAGTCCAGACAGGGCGGTTTACACTGAAGCTTTCTTT. Its protein is CASSPDRAVYTEAFF.

The chain combines TRBV7-9 with TRBJ2-7; a weak D match, TRBD2 (6 bases). This CDR3 is built from 10 residues. The V gene's germline CDR1 is SEHNR and CDR2 FQNEAQ (reference sequence). V lost 10 bases and J lost 4, with 8 bases in between. This CDR3 is CATSEYEQYF. CDR3 bases: TGTGCCACTAGCGAGTACGAGCAGTACTTC.

The V gene is TRBV9, the J gene TRBJ2-7, with D hard to call. Germline V gives CDR1 SGDLS, CDR2 YYNGEE. This CDR3 is 12 amino acids long. Deletions cut 0 bases from V and 6 bases from J, with 7 bases between. The CDR3 protein is CASSVGKSEQYF. CDR3 bases: TGTGCCAGCAGCGTAGGCAAGAGCGAGCAGTACTTC.

CDR3 in DNA: TGCGCCAGCAGCTGGACAGGGCCGAACACCGGGGAGCTGTTTTTT. Translation: CASSWTGPNTGELFF. The genes are TRBV5-1 and TRBJ2-2, with 8 bases identical to TRBD1. Germline CDR1 SGHRS, CDR2 YFSETQ. Trimming cost V 3 bases and J 0 bases; bases outside gene matches: 1. The CDR3 totals 15 residues. Full variable domain (outside the CDR3, taken from reference TRBV5-1 and TRBJ2-2): KAGVTQTPRYLIKTRGQQVTLSCSPISGHRSVSWYQQTPGQGLQFLFEYFSETQRNKGNFPGRFSGRQFSNSRSEMNVSTLELGDSALYLCASSWTGPNTGELFFGEGSRLTVL.

The CDR3: CASSTTGSTEAFF. The CDR3 nucleotides read TGTGCCAGCAGCACAACGGGGTCCACTGAAGCTTTCTTT. V is TRBV9 and J is TRBJ1-1; D is unclear. Trimming left V 4 bases short and J 4 bases short, with 11 bases between. This CDR3 contains 13 residues. Germline-derived CDR1 and CDR2 are SGDLS and YYNGEE.

This chain connects TRBV4-1 to TRBJ2-7; TRBD2 agrees at 11 bases. The CDR3 runs to 15 residues. CDR1 is MGHRA and CDR2 is YSYEKL in the germline V gene. V shed 2 bases and J 4 bases; nucleotides not matched to a gene: 4. CDR3 loop: CASSQPTSGIYEQYF. DNA of the CDR3: TGCGCCAGCAGCCAACCGACTAGCGGGATTTACGAGCAGTACTTC.

CDR3 protein: CASSHGLAGGNEQFF. CDR3 coding DNA: TGTGCCAGCAGTCACGGACTAGCGGGGGGCAATGAGCAGTTCTTC. V and J are TRBV28 and TRBJ2-1; TRBD2 aligns across 14 bases. The germline gives CDR1 MDHEN, CDR2 SYDVKM. The CDR3 length is 15 residues. Trimming at V came to 5 bases and at J to 6 bases, leaving 3 bases not matched to a gene.

The chain has TRBV6-1 and TRBJ2-7, with D maybe TRBD2 (6 bases). The V end was cut by 7 bases, the J end by 0 bases, with 16 bases between. The CDR3 is 15 residues long. Germline CDR1 is MNHNS and CDR2 is SASEGT. The CDR3 region is CASNFGRSISYEQYF. The CDR3 region has the DNA TGTGCCAGCAATTTTGGGAGGAGTATCTCCTACGAGCAGTACTTC.

The chain joins TRBV5-1 to TRBJ2-1; 8 bases fit TRBD2. The V gene end was trimmed by 4 bases and the J gene end by 4 bases; junction bases not matched to a gene: 7. Germline CDR1 SGHRS, CDR2 YFSETQ. This CDR3 is 15 amino acids long. The CDR3 protein is CASSLISGIYNEQFF. The DNA for the CDR3 is TGCGCCAGCAGCCTGATTAGCGGGATTTACAATGAGCAGTTCTTC.

J is TRBJ2-2 and V is TRBV30, with D possibly matching TRBD2 (6 bases). Deletions cut 4 bases from V and 6 bases from J, with 12 bases between. There are 13 residues in the CDR3. The germline CDR1 and CDR2 sequences are GTSNPN and SVGIG (reference sequence). The CDR3 loop is CAWTVGGPGELFF. As DNA, the CDR3 is TGTGCCTGGACGGTCGGGGGTCCCGGGGAGCTGTTTTTT.

The V and J genes are TRBV6-5 and TRBJ1-2; D perhaps matches TRBD1 (5 bases). With 0 bases removed from V and 7 bases from J, the gap between germline ends came to 6 bases. Germline V gene data show CDR1 as MNHEY and CDR2 as SVGAGI. This CDR3 spans 12 amino acids. Here the CDR3 reads CASSYSGAGYTF. The CDR3 DNA is TGTGCCAGCAGTTACTCAGGGGCTGGCTACACCTTC.

This clone was observed once. This chain uses TRBV9 with TRBJ2-3, with TRBD2 matching over 7 bases. This CDR3 comprises 15 residues. Germline trimming cut 3 bases from V and 2 bases from J; bases unmatched to any gene: 6. Germline V gene sequence: CDR1 SGDLS, CDR2 YYNGEE. CDR3 sequence: CASSGIAGPTDTQYF. CDR3 sequence (DNA): TGTGCCAGCAGCGGAATAGCGGGCCCCACAGATACGCAGTATTTT.

The chain recombines TRBV5-1 with TRBJ2-3, with TRBD2 identical over 8 bases. CDR1 is SGHRS, CDR2 YFSETQ, per germline. This CDR3 spans 17 amino acids. Germline trimming cut 4 bases from V and 2 bases from J; bases unmatched to any gene: 12. This CDR3 reads CASSRSGAGGTTDTQYF. CDR3 sequence (DNA): TGCGCCAGCAGCCGTTCGGGGGCGGGGGGCACCACAGATACGCAGTATTTT.

V gene TRBV10-3 combines with J gene TRBJ1-1, with D hard to call. Between the trimmed V and J ends, which lost 6 bases and 2 bases, there was a span of 10 bases. Germline CDR1 and CDR2: ENHRY and SYGVKD. This CDR3 is built from 13 residues. In DNA form, the CDR3 reads TGTGCCATCAGAGGAGGCCTCAACACTGAAGCTTTCTTT. This translates into CAIRGGLNTEAFF.